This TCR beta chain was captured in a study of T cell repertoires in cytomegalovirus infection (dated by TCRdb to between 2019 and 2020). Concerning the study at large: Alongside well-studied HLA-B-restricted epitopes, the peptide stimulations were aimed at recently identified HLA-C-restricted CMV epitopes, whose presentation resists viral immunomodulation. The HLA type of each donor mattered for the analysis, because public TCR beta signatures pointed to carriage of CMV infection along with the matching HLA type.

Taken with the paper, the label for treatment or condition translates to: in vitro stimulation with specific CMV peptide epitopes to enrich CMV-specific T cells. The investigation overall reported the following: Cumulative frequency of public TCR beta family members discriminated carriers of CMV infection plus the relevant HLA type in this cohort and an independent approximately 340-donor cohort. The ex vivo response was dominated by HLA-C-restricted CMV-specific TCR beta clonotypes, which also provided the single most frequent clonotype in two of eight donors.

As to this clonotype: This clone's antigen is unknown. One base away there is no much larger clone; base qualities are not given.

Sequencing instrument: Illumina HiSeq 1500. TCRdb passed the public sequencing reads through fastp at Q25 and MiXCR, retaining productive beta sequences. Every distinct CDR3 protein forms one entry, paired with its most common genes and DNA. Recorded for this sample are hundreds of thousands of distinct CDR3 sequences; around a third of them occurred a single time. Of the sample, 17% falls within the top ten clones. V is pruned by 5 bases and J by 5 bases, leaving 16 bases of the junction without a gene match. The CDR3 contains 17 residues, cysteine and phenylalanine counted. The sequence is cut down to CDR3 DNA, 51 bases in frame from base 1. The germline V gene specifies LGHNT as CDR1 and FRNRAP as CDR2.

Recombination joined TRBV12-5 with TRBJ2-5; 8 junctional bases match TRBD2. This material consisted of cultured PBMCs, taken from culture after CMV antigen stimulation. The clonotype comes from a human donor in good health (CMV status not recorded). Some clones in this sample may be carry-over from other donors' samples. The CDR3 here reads CASGGSDSGTGGETQYF. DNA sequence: TGTGCTAGTGGTGGATCCGACTCCGGGACGGGGGGGGAGACCCAGTACTTC.